Presented here are 12 T cell receptor beta chains from one specimen sequenced in a study of blood T cell repertoires in COVID-19. Sequencing used immunoSEQ multiplex PCR; TCRdb keeps in-frame clones, though not all of them. Among around 140,000 clones, about 86% were seen once, and the ten largest hold roughly 2.3%. Sequenced input: PBMCs or T cells enriched from blood (not recorded which). The receptor set was obtained from a man aged 35 to 55 with acute COVID-19.

The count of this clone is one. J is TRBJ2-1 and V is TRBV4-2; the match to TRBD2 covers 11 bases. The CDR3 consists of 16 residues. V shed 4 bases and J 4 bases; nucleotides not matched to a gene: 6. Germline CDR1 LGHNA, CDR2 YNFKEQ. In DNA, the CDR3 is TGTGCCAGCAGCCTCCTACTAGCGGGGGATTACAATGAGCAGTTCTTC. As protein: CASSLLLAGDYNEQFF.

The chain has TRBV11-2 and TRBJ1-3; no firm D call. V lost 1 base, J lost 8 bases, and 6 bases lay in between. Germline CDR1 and CDR2: SGHAT and FQNNGV. This CDR3 comprises 12 residues. This CDR3 is CASSLVIDTIYF. CDR3 DNA: TGTGCCAGCAGCTTAGTAATTGACACCATATATTTT.

This clone was seen more than once but under ten times. V usage is TRBV28 and J usage is TRBJ2-7, with TRBD1 matching 9 bases. In germline, CDR1 is MDHEN, CDR2 SYDVKM. This CDR3 is built from 13 residues. The V and J ends lost 8 bases and 7 bases, in that order; junction bases with no gene match: 9. CDR3 protein: CASGAGQGGEQYF. The DNA of the CDR3 is TGTGCCAGCGGAGCGGGACAGGGAGGGGAGCAGTACTTC.

The chain couples TRBV6-5 to TRBJ1-2, with a possible D match to TRBD1 (5 bases). The CDR3 consists of 14 residues. V was pared by 8 bases and J by 2 bases, with 15 bases between. Germline values: CDR1 MNHEY, CDR2 SVGAGI. The CDR3 DNA is TGTGCCAGCGGGGGGGACGGAGCGAACTATGGCTACACCTTC. Its protein is CASGGDGANYGYTF.

This sequence joins TRBV6-5 and TRBJ2-5, with D perhaps matching TRBD1 (6 bases). Germline values: CDR1 MNHEY, CDR2 SVGAGI. Trimming stripped 4 bases from V and 1 base from J, with 13 bases between. The CDR3 is 15 residues long. The CDR3 reads CASSSLTGVQETQYF. CDR3 in DNA: TGTGCCAGCAGTTCCTTGACAGGTGTCCAAGAGACCCAGTACTTC.

This clone was detected a few times. The gene calls are TRBV2 and TRBJ1-5, with D possibly TRBD1 on 5 matching bases. CDR1 is SNHLY and CDR2 is FYNNEI in the germline V gene. The V gene lost 5 bases and the J gene lost 2 bases, with 13 bases spanning the gap. This CDR3 spans 15 amino acids. The CDR3 loop reads CASSPTTGGNQPQHF. The CDR3 DNA sequence: TGTGCCAGCAGTCCTACCACGGGGGGCAATCAGCCCCAGCATTTT.

This clone was recorded only once. This chain connects TRBV5-1 to TRBJ2-1; 8 nucleotides agree with TRBD1. From germline, CDR1 is SGHRS and CDR2 YFSETQ. Unmatched junction bases numbered 4, after V lost 2 bases and J lost 3 bases. CDR3 length: 15 residues. Written as DNA, the CDR3 is TGCGCCAGCAGCTTTGAACAGGGGGGCTACAATGAGCAGTTCTTC. This gives the protein CASSFEQGGYNEQFF.

V usage is TRBV25-1 and J usage is TRBJ2-7; D remains ambiguous. Between the trimmed V and J ends, which lost 3 bases and 2 bases, there was a span of 11 bases. Germline V gives CDR1 MGHDK, CDR2 SYGVNS. The CDR3 has 14 amino acids. CDR3 coding DNA: TGTGCCAGCAGTGATTTTAACTTTCCCTACGAGCAGTACTTC. It is translated as CASSDFNFPYEQYF.

V and J are TRBV7-9 and TRBJ1-1; TRBD1 matches at 7 bases. CDR1 is SEHNR and CDR2 is FQNEAQ in the germline V gene (reference sequence). This CDR3 contains 14 residues. V was pared by 1 base and J by 4 bases, with 3 bases of the junction left unmatched. Here the CDR3 DNA reads TGTGCCAGCAGCTTAGAGGGGGCGCGCACTGAAGCTTTCTTT. Protein sequence: CASSLEGARTEAFF.

The chain uses TRBV11-3 and TRBJ2-1, with 14 bases fitting TRBD2. The ends lost 5 bases at V and 9 bases at J; junction bases unmatched: 6. CDR1 and CDR2 from the germline V gene are SGHNT and YENEEA. The CDR3 has 15 residues. CDR3 in amino acids: CASSPGLAGAVEQFF. The CDR3 DNA reads as TGTGCCAGCAGCCCGGGACTAGCGGGAGCGGTTGAGCAGTTCTTC.

The rearrangement uses TRBV19 and TRBJ2-1; 7 bases fit TRBD2. Looked up from germline, CDR1 is LNHDA and CDR2 is SQIVND (reference sequence). The CDR3 extends over 13 amino acids. With 6 bases clipped from V and 4 bases from J, the junction kept 3 bases outside the gene matches. CDR3 sequence: CASRKAGYNEQFF. The CDR3 DNA follows: TGTGCCAGTAGAAAAGCGGGGTACAATGAGCAGTTCTTC.

The chain joins TRBV18 to TRBJ2-7, with TRBD2 identical over 8 bases. CDR3 length: 14 amino acids. With 3 bases clipped from V and 6 bases from J, the junction kept 7 bases outside the gene matches. Germline V gives CDR1 KGHSH, CDR2 LQKENI. DNA for the CDR3: TGTGCCAGCTCACCGGGTAGCGGGGAGGGCGAGCAGTACTTC. Translation: CASSPGSGEGEQYF.